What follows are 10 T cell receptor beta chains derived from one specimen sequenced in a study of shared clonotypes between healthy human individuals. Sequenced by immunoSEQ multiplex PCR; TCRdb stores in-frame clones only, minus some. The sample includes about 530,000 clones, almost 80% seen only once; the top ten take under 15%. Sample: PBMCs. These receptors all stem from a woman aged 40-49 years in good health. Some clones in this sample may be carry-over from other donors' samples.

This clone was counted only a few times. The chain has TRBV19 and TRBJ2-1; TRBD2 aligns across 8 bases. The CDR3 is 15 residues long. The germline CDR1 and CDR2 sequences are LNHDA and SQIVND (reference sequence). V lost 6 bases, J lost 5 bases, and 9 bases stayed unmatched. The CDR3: CASRLGRAIHNEQFF. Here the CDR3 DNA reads TGTGCCAGTAGGCTCGGGAGGGCCATCCACAATGAGCAGTTCTTC.

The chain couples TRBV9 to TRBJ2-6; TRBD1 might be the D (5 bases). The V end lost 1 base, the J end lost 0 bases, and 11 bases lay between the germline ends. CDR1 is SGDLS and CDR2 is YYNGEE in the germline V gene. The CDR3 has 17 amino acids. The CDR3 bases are TGTGCCAGCAGCGTAAGTGGGGCCTACTCTGGGGCCAACGTCCTGACTTTC. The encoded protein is CASSVSGAYSGANVLTF.

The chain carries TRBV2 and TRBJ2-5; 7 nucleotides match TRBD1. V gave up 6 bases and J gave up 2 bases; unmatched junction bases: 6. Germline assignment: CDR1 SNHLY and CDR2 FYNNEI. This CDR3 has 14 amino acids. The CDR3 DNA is TGTGCCAGCAGCTTTTCGACAGGGCAAGAGACCCAGTACTTC. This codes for CASSFSTGQETQYF. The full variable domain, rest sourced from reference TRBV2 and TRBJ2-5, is EPEVTQTPSHQVTQMGQEVILRCVPISNHLYFYWYRQILGQKVEFLVSFYNNEISEKSEIFDDQFSVERPDGSNFTLKIRSTKLEDSAMYFCASSFSTGQETQYFGPGTRLLVL.

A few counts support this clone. Here the CDR3 DNA reads TGTGCCAGTAGTGCCAACAAAGACTATGGCTACACCTTC. This translates into CASSANKDYGYTF. This chain uses TRBV19 with TRBJ1-2; D remains unclear. This CDR3 is built from 13 residues. V gave up 5 bases and J gave up 3 bases, with 10 bases separating them. Germline-derived CDR1 and CDR2 are LNHDA and SQIVND (reference sequence).

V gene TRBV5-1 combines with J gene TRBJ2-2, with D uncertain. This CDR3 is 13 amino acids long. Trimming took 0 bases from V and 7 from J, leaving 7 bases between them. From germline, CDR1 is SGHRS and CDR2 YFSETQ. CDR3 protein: CASSLDLGGELFF. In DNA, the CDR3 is TGCGCCAGCAGCTTGGACCTTGGCGGGGAGCTGTTTTTT.

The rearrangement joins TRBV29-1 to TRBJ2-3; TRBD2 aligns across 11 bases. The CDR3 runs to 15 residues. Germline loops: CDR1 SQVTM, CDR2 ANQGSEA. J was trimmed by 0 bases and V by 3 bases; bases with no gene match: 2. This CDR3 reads CSVDWTSGSTDTQYF. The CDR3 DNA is TGCAGCGTTGATTGGACTAGCGGGAGCACAGATACGCAGTATTTT.

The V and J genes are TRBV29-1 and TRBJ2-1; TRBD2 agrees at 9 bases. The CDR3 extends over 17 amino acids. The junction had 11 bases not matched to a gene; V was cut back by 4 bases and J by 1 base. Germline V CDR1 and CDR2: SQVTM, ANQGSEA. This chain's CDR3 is CSVVGGRAVRSYNEQFF. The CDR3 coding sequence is TGCAGCGTTGTTGGCGGGAGGGCCGTCCGTTCCTACAATGAGCAGTTCTTC.

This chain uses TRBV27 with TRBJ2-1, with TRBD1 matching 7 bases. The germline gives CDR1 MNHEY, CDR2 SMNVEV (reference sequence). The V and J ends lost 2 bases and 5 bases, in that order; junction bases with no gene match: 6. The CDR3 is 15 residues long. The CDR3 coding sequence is TGTGCCAGCAGTTTAGGTAGGGGGCGCGACAATGAGCAGTTCTTC. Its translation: CASSLGRGRDNEQFF.

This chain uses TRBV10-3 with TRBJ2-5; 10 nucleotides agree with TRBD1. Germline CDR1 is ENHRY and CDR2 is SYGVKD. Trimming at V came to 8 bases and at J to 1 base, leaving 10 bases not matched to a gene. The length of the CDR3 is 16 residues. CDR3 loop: CAIAKGQGKVQETQYF. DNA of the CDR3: TGTGCCATCGCTAAGGGACAGGGGAAGGTCCAAGAGACCCAGTACTTC.

In DNA, the CDR3 is TGTGCCAGCAGTTATCGACTCGGGACCACGCAGTATTTT. It is translated as CASSYRLGTTQYF. V usage is TRBV27 and J usage is TRBJ2-3; D might be TRBD1 or TRBD2, each matching 5 bases. The CDR3 covers 13 residues. Germline CDR1 MNHEY, CDR2 SMNVEV (reference sequence). The germline V and J ends were trimmed by 4 bases and 9 bases, with 14 bases remaining between them.